The 18 T cell receptor beta chains below were found in one sample sequenced in a study of blood T cell repertoires in COVID-19. Only in-frame clones appear in the TCRdb table, and some are missing; sequencing was by immunoSEQ multiplex PCR. The table has around 250,000 clones, 65% to 85% seen once. The sample taken for sequencing was PBMCs or T cells enriched from blood (not recorded which). Source of these receptors: a man in his fifties or sixties who had recovered from COVID-19.

This sequence joins TRBV24-1 and TRBJ2-2; possible D gene TRBD2, 5 bases. V lost 5 bases to trimming and J lost 5 bases, with 11 bases between them. This CDR3 contains 14 residues. Germline loops: CDR1 KGHDR, CDR2 SFDVKD. DNA for the CDR3: TGTGCCACCAGTGGGTTCGGGGTTACCGGGGAGCTGTTTTTT. Its translation is CATSGFGVTGELFF.

In this sample, this clone turned up once. The CDR3 DNA sequence: TGTGCCAGCAGCCGAAGGGGGAAATCTGGGGCCAACGTCCTGACTTTC. Residues: CASSRRGKSGANVLTF. This chain links TRBV28 with TRBJ2-6; D is perhaps TRBD1 (6 bases). V lost 6 bases and J 1 base, leaving 13 bases between the germline ends. The CDR3 runs 16 residues. The germline CDR1 and CDR2 sequences are MDHEN and SYDVKM.

The chain couples TRBV9 to TRBJ2-3; TRBD2 might be the D (6 bases). The germline V gene encodes CDR1 SGDLS and CDR2 YYNGEE. V was shortened by 10 bases and J by 1 base, with 19 bases between the two germline ends. The CDR3 runs 15 residues. CDR3 amino acids: CASTRGSVGTDTQYF. CDR3 nucleotides: TGTGCCTCTACCCGGGGGTCTGTGGGCACAGATACGCAGTATTTT.

The chain couples TRBV6-2 or TRBV6-3 to TRBJ2-3; D is perhaps TRBD2 (6 bases). The CDR3 loop spans 15 amino acids. Per germline, CDR1 MNHEY and CDR2 SVGEGT. Trimming removed 2 bases from V and 2 bases from J, with 11 bases in between. The CDR3 sequence: CASSYAGLTTDTQYF. CDR3 nucleotide sequence: TGTGCCAGCAGTTACGCGGGACTGACCACAGATACGCAGTATTTT.

The rearrangement links TRBV4-1 to TRBJ2-1, with 8 bases identical to TRBD1. The V gene end was trimmed by 4 bases and the J gene end by 4 bases; junction bases not matched to a gene: 9. The CDR3 contains 16 residues. In germline, CDR1 is MGHRA, CDR2 YSYEKL. CDR3 amino acids: CASSPPGQGAYNEQFF. In DNA form, the CDR3 reads TGCGCCAGCAGCCCTCCGGGGCAGGGGGCTTACAATGAGCAGTTCTTC.

The genes are TRBV12-5 and TRBJ1-3; 8 nucleotides match TRBD1. V dropped 6 bases and J dropped 0; count of bases not matched to a gene: 10. Looked up from germline, CDR1 is LGHNT and CDR2 is FRNRAP. The CDR3 consists of 17 residues. CDR3 sequence (DNA): TGTGCTAGTGGCCGGATATCAGGGGGCGTCTCTGGAAACACCATATATTTT. Amino acid sequence: CASGRISGGVSGNTIYF.

The V call is TRBV7-9, the J call TRBJ2-7, with D perhaps TRBD1 (6 bases). The V gene lost 1 base and the J gene lost 2 bases, with 9 bases spanning the gap. The CDR3 has 14 residues. Germline V gene sequence: CDR1 SEHNR, CDR2 FQNEAQ (reference sequence). The CDR3 sequence is CASSLVGQTYEQYF. The CDR3 bases are TGTGCCAGCAGCTTAGTAGGACAGACCTACGAGCAGTACTTC.

The V and J genes are TRBV6-5 and TRBJ1-2; D is perhaps TRBD1 (5 bases). The CDR3 length is 13 residues. The V gene lost 7 bases and the J gene lost 3 bases, with 12 bases spanning the gap. Germline assignment: CDR1 MNHEY and CDR2 SVGAGI. The chain's CDR3 is CASTRLGDYGYTF. For the CDR3, the DNA is TGTGCCAGCACCCGGCTAGGGGACTATGGCTACACCTTC.

This sequence joins TRBV6-4 and TRBJ1-2; TRBD1 might be the D (6 bases). The germline V and J ends were trimmed by 5 bases and 8 bases, with 18 bases remaining between them. The CDR3 extends over 14 amino acids. The germline V gene has CDR1 MRHNA and CDR2 SNTAGT. In nucleotides, the CDR3 is TGTGCCAGCAGTATGGGGGTACAGGGTAACGGCTACACCTTC. Its translation is CASSMGVQGNGYTF.

The V and J genes are TRBV9 and TRBJ1-2; 7 bases are shared with TRBD1. The CDR3 is 13 amino acids. Germline V gene sequence: CDR1 SGDLS, CDR2 YYNGEE. The trim removed 0 bases at V and 8 bases at J, leaving 4 bases unmatched. The CDR3 here is CASSVVQGGGYTF. The CDR3 DNA is TGTGCCAGCAGCGTAGTCCAGGGGGGCGGCTACACCTTC.

This sequence joins TRBV20-1 and TRBJ2-1; 7 nucleotides match TRBD1. Per germline, CDR1 DFQATT and CDR2 SNEGSKA (reference sequence). The junction had 12 bases not matched to a gene; V was cut back by 3 bases and J by 10 bases. This CDR3 comprises 14 residues. This chain's CDR3 is CSASGPIRGYEQFF. For the CDR3, the DNA is TGCAGTGCTAGTGGCCCTATCAGGGGGTACGAGCAGTTCTTC.

This clone has just one count. This chain connects TRBV19 to TRBJ2-7; 7 bases agree with TRBD1. The CDR3 runs to 14 residues. Germline CDR1 and CDR2: LNHDA and SQIVND (reference sequence). The J segment lost 2 bases and the V segment lost 4 bases, leaving 5 bases of the junction unmatched. CDR3 loop: CASSTRDSPYEQYF. CDR3 bases: TGTGCCAGTAGTACCCGGGACAGTCCCTACGAGCAGTACTTC.

The chain is built from TRBV7-9 and TRBJ2-3; D is ambiguous. The V end lost 3 bases, the J end lost 3 bases, and 13 bases lay between the germline ends. CDR1 and CDR2 (germline): SEHNR, FQNEAQ (reference sequence). CDR3 length: 15 residues. DNA of the CDR3: TGTGCCAGCAGCTTCCCAACTATTCCGACAGATACGCAGTATTTT. Its protein is CASSFPTIPTDTQYF.

The chain carries TRBV28 and TRBJ1-1; no definite D call. V was shortened by 6 bases and J by 5 bases, with 13 bases between the two germline ends. The CDR3 spans 13 residues. The germline V gene has CDR1 MDHEN and CDR2 SYDVKM. The CDR3 DNA is TGTGCCAGCAGGTCGGGATTTGGGACTGAAGCTTTCTTT. Protein sequence: CASRSGFGTEAFF. The full variable domain, with the rest looked up from reference TRBV28 and TRBJ1-1, is DVKVTQSSRYLVKRTGEKVFLECVQDMDHENMFWYRQDPGLGLRLIYFSYDVKMKEKGDIPEGYSVSREKKERFSLILESASTNQTSMYLCASRSGFGTEAFFGQGTRLTVV.

The chain combines TRBV6-2 or TRBV6-3 with TRBJ1-5; D remains unclear. Trimming shortened V by 4 bases and J by 1 base, and 17 bases separated the two germline ends. CDR1 is MNHEY and CDR2 is SVGEGT in the germline V gene. The CDR3 has 17 amino acids. Written as DNA, the CDR3 is TGTGCCAGCAGTTTTGAGCGTTTGGGTATGAGCAATCAGCCCCAGCATTTT. This gives the protein CASSFERLGMSNQPQHF.

The rearrangement uses TRBV11-2 and TRBJ2-7, with 7 bases lining up with TRBD1. Germline V lookup: CDR1 SGHAT, CDR2 FQNNGV. The CDR3 consists of 14 residues. V shed 6 bases, J shed 0 bases, and the junction held 5 bases outside the gene matches. The CDR3 DNA sequence: TGTGCCAGCAGACAGACAGGGTCCTCCTACGAGCAGTACTTC. Translation: CASRQTGSSYEQYF. Looking up the rest from reference TRBV11-2 and TRBJ2-7 gives the full variable domain: EAGVAQSPRYKIIEKRQSVAFWCNPISGHATLYWYQQILGQGPKLLIQFQNNGVVDDSQLPKDRFSAERLKGVDSTLKIQPAKLEDSAVYLCASRQTGSSYEQYFGPGTRLTVT.

CDR3 protein: CASSLRAGYTF. DNA for the CDR3: TGTGCCAGTAGTCTGAGGGCTGGCTACACCTTC. The rearrangement links TRBV19 to TRBJ1-2; D not resolved. The germline V gene has CDR1 LNHDA and CDR2 SQIVND (reference sequence). V shed 5 bases and J shed 7 bases, with 8 bases lying between them. This CDR3 has 11 residues.

The V call is TRBV11-2, the J call TRBJ1-3; unclear D gene. V was cut by 1 base and J by 9 bases, with 10 bases left in between. Germline loops: CDR1 SGHAT, CDR2 FQNNGV. The CDR3 covers 13 residues. The CDR3 DNA sequence: TGTGCCAGCAGCTTAGCTCGTGGGAGCACCATATATTTT. The encoded protein is CASSLARGSTIYF.